The 22 T cell receptor beta chains listed next were all sequenced from one sample in a study of T cell responses to AZD1222 COVID-19 vaccine. TCRdb's table, derived via immunoSEQ multiplex PCR, lists solely in-frame clones and lacks some. The profile covers 120,000 or so clones, with 85% to 90% appearing a single time and about 29% taken by the ten largest. Material: peripheral blood, obtained on day 0 of AZD1222 vaccination. These receptors came from an adult in good health.

This sequence joins TRBV7-9 and TRBJ1-1, with D unresolved. This CDR3 is 13 amino acids long. V shed 3 bases and J shed 3 bases, with 8 bases lying between them. Germline CDR1 and CDR2: SEHNR and FQNEAQ (reference sequence). CDR3 sequence reads: CASSLPRDTEAFF. For the CDR3, the DNA is TGTGCCAGCAGCTTGCCCCGGGACACTGAAGCTTTCTTT. Drawing the rest from reference TRBV7-9 and TRBJ1-1, the complete variable domain is DTGVSQNPRHKITKRGQNVTFRCDPISEHNRLYWYRQTLGQGPEFLTYFQNEAQLEKSRLLSDRFSAERPKGSFSTLEIQRTEQGDSAMYLCASSLPRDTEAFFGQGTRLTVV.

The chain has TRBV18 and TRBJ2-3; D uncertain. Germline loops: CDR1 KGHSH, CDR2 LQKENI. The CDR3 length is 11 residues. With 6 bases removed from V and 5 bases from J, the gap between germline ends came to 6 bases. The CDR3 region is CASSRRDTQYF. The CDR3 nucleotides read TGTGCCAGCTCCCGTCGAGATACGCAGTATTTT.

As DNA, the CDR3 is TGTGCCAGCAGCCAAGGTTTAGGACAGGGTTATTCACCCCTCCACTTT. Amino acid sequence: CASSQGLGQGYSPLHF. The chain has TRBV3-1 (or the pseudogene TRBV3-2) and TRBJ1-6; 8 positions agree with TRBD1. CDR1 is LGHDT and CDR2 is YNNKEL in the germline V gene (reference sequence). The V gene end was trimmed by 1 base and the J gene end by 8 bases; junction bases not matched to a gene: 7. The length of the CDR3 is 16 residues.

The rearrangement links TRBV7-6 to TRBJ1-2, with D perhaps TRBD1 (5 bases). Germline V CDR1 and CDR2: SGHVS, FNYEAQ. The CDR3 covers 15 residues. The V and J ends lost 5 bases and 5 bases respectively, with 18 bases between them. CDR3 residues: CASSPRDGGSYGYTF. The CDR3 DNA follows: TGTGCCAGCAGCCCGAGGGACGGAGGGTCGTATGGCTACACCTTC. Full variable domain (outside the CDR3, taken from reference TRBV7-6 and TRBJ1-2): GAGVSQSPRYKVTKRGQDVALRCDPISGHVSLYWYRQALGQGPEFLTYFNYEAQQDKSGLPNDRFSAERPEGSISTLTIQRTEQRDSAMYRCASSPRDGGSYGYTFGSGTRLTVV.

The table lists this clone with a count of one. One end of the junction does not line up with germline, which may come from a read error. The chain is built from TRBV6-5 and TRBJ1-1, with D perhaps TRBD1 (5 bases). Germline V CDR1 and CDR2: MNHEY, SVGAGI. The CDR3 extends over 15 amino acids. The CDR3 spells CASTYSGVVGGEAFF. Here the CDR3 DNA reads TGTGCCAGCACTTACTCGGGGGTCGTGGGGGGAGAAGCTTTCTTT.

The rearrangement joins TRBV24-1 to TRBJ1-5; 7 nucleotides agree with TRBD1. There are 21 residues in the CDR3. Germline lookup yields CDR1 KGHDR and CDR2 SFDVKD. V lost 0 bases, J lost 5 bases, and 21 bases stayed unmatched. Here the CDR3 DNA reads TGTGCCACCAGTGATTTGATTGAGGGGCCGTCACAGGGGCCCAACGATCAGCCCCAGCATTTT. This translates into CATSDLIEGPSQGPNDQPQHF.

The chain couples TRBV7-6 to TRBJ2-7, with D unresolved. There are 15 residues in the CDR3. Trimming cost V 0 bases and J 2 bases, with 11 bases left between them. In germline, CDR1 is SGHVS, CDR2 FNYEAQ. DNA of the CDR3: TGTGCCAGCAGCTTAGCCCAAGGTTCGCCCTACGAGCAGTACTTC. Translating it yields CASSLAQGSPYEQYF. The variable domain in full, with the rest retrieved from reference TRBV7-6 and TRBJ2-7, is GAGVSQSPRYKVTKRGQDVALRCDPISGHVSLYWYRQALGQGPEFLTYFNYEAQQDKSGLPNDRFSAERPEGSISTLTIQRTEQRDSAMYRCASSLAQGSPYEQYFGPGTRLTVT.

This clone was seen only a few times. The V gene is TRBV24-1, the J gene TRBJ2-3, with 9 bases matching TRBD1. The CDR3 consists of 13 residues. Germline V CDR1 and CDR2: KGHDR, SFDVKD. Trimming cost V 9 bases and J 4 bases; bases outside gene matches: 4. In nucleotides, the CDR3 is TGTGCCACCGGTACAGGGGGCGCAGATACGCAGTATTTT. Translating gives CATGTGGADTQYF.

The count of this clone is one. This chain connects TRBV4-3 to TRBJ1-5; TRBD1 matches 9 bases. The CDR3 spans 15 residues. V was clipped by 5 bases and J by 4 bases; unmatched bases: 6. Germline V CDR1 and CDR2: LGHNA, YSLEER. The CDR3 coding sequence is TGCGCCAGCAGCGCCGGACAGGGGCTAAATCAGCCCCAGCATTTT. Its protein product is CASSAGQGLNQPQHF.

Written as DNA, the CDR3 is TGTGCCAGCAGCGTAACTAGCGTCTCCTACGAGCAGTACTTC. Translation gives CASSVTSVSYEQYF. The rearrangement links TRBV9 to TRBJ2-7; 7 bases match TRBD2. V gave up 1 base and J gave up 0 bases; unmatched junction bases: 1. This CDR3 is built from 14 residues. Germline V gives CDR1 SGDLS, CDR2 YYNGEE. Supplemented by reference TRBV9 and TRBJ2-7, the full variable domain reads DSGVTQTPKHLITATGQRVTLRCSPRSGDLSVYWYQQSLDQGLQFLIQYYNGEERAKGNILERFSAQQFPDLHSELNLSSLELGDSALYFCASSVTSVSYEQYFGPGTRLTVT.

The chain links TRBV2 to TRBJ2-7; D call uncertain. The CDR3 is 12 residues long. Trimming removed 6 bases at V and 0 bases at J, with 6 bases between. The germline V gene has CDR1 SNHLY and CDR2 FYNNEI. This CDR3 is CASRAGSYEQYF. DNA for the CDR3: TGTGCCAGCAGGGCCGGCTCCTACGAGCAGTACTTC.

This chain connects TRBV27 to TRBJ1-1; D ambiguous. The CDR3 sequence is 12 residues long. Germline loops: CDR1 MNHEY, CDR2 SMNVEV (reference sequence). With 5 bases removed from V and 7 bases from J, the gap between germline ends came to 11 bases. The CDR3 DNA follows: TGTGCCAGCAGTCAGAACAGCATTGAAGCTTTCTTT. Its translation is CASSQNSIEAFF.

The CDR3 sequence is CASSDRLAGGPGELFF. The CDR3 DNA is TGTGCCAGCAGTGATAGGCTAGCGGGAGGCCCCGGGGAGCTGTTTTTT. The J gene is TRBJ2-2, the V gene TRBV2, with 11 bases that match TRBD2. The CDR3 extends over 16 amino acids. With 3 bases clipped from V and 6 bases from J, the junction kept 6 bases outside the gene matches. Germline-derived CDR1 and CDR2 are SNHLY and FYNNEI.

This chain connects TRBV7-9 to TRBJ2-7; TRBD1 agrees at 7 bases. The germline V gene has CDR1 SEHNR and CDR2 FQNEAQ (reference sequence). V shed 5 bases and J 7 bases; nucleotides not matched to a gene: 14. The CDR3 is 15 amino acids. CDR3 sequence (DNA): TGTGCCAGCAGCATCTTCACGCAGACAGGGTCAGAGCAGTACTTC. This encodes CASSIFTQTGSEQYF.

This chain connects TRBV4-3 to TRBJ1-1; 8 bases line up with TRBD1. In germline, CDR1 is LGHNA, CDR2 YSLEER. The CDR3 runs to 14 residues. V gave up 3 bases and J gave up 0 bases; unmatched junction bases: 0. CDR3 amino acids: CASSQGQVNTEAFF. Here the CDR3 DNA reads TGCGCCAGCAGCCAGGGACAGGTGAACACTGAAGCTTTCTTT.

The chain couples TRBV6-5 to TRBJ1-3, with no clear D. CDR3 length: 14 amino acids. V shed 6 bases and J shed 1 base, with 10 bases lying between them. The germline gives CDR1 MNHEY, CDR2 SVGAGI. DNA for the CDR3: TGTGCCAGCAGGTCGTTTGGATCTGGAAACACCATATATTTT. Translation: CASRSFGSGNTIYF.

The V gene is TRBV3-1 (or the pseudogene TRBV3-2), the J gene TRBJ2-1; TRBD2 might be the D (5 bases). The V gene lost 0 bases and the J gene lost 7 bases, with 10 bases spanning the gap. The CDR3 length is 14 residues. Germline V gene lookup returns CDR1 LGHDT and CDR2 YNNKEL (reference sequence). CDR3 nucleotides: TGTGCCAGCAGCCAAGATCTCTGGGAGAATGAGCAGTTCTTC. This encodes CASSQDLWENEQFF.

This clone has a single count. V is TRBV7-2 and J is TRBJ1-1, with a weak D call TRBD1 (5 bases). The CDR3 spans 16 residues. Per the germline V gene, CDR1 is SGHTA and CDR2 is FQGNSA. V lost 1 base, J lost 2 bases, and 14 bases lay in between. For the CDR3, the DNA is TGTGCCAGCAGCTTAGGCGTTGGCAGGGCAAACACTGAAGCTTTCTTT. It specifies CASSLGVGRANTEAFF.

The chain carries TRBV18 and TRBJ1-2; 10 nucleotides align to TRBD1. CDR3 length equals 15 residues. Germline CDR1 reads KGHSH; CDR2 reads LQKENI. Trimming cost V 3 bases and J 2 bases; bases outside gene matches: 3. The CDR3 DNA reads TGTGCCAGCTCACCTACGACAGGGGGCAACTATGGCTACACCTTC. This translates into CASSPTTGGNYGYTF.

This clone was found once. The chain uses TRBV19 and TRBJ1-2, with D unclear. V lost 6 bases, J lost 3 bases, and 11 bases lay in between. The CDR3 extends over 13 amino acids. Germline V CDR1 and CDR2: LNHDA, SQIVND (reference sequence). The CDR3 DNA reads TGTGCCAGTAGCCTCGGCGGTGACTATGGCTACACCTTC. Protein sequence: CASSLGGDYGYTF.

The chain recombines TRBV29-1 with TRBJ2-7, with 8 nucleotides matching TRBD1. Trimming at V came to 4 bases and at J to 6 bases, leaving 5 bases not matched to a gene. CDR3 length: 12 residues. Germline V gives CDR1 SQVTM, CDR2 ANQGSEA. CDR3 bases: TGCAGCGTTGCTCAGGGGGCTGCCGAGCAGTACTTC. It encodes CSVAQGAAEQYF.

This clone was observed once. The chain joins TRBV9 to TRBJ1-1; a weak D match, TRBD1 (6 bases). The V end lost 0 bases, the J end lost 3 bases, and 21 bases lay between the germline ends. Germline V gene sequence: CDR1 SGDLS, CDR2 YYNGEE. The CDR3 contains 18 residues. The CDR3 DNA is TGTGCCAGCAGCGTAGCTCCGGATACAGGGAGAAGGCACACTGAAGCTTTCTTT. Translated: CASSVAPDTGRRHTEAFF.